The 27 T cell receptor beta chains below come from one sample, sequenced in a study of blood T cell repertoires in COVID-19. The method was immunoSEQ multiplex PCR; TCRdb's version includes in-frame clones alone and lacks a portion of them. The profile shows about 220,000 clones, around four fifths of them singletons. Sequences were obtained from peripheral blood. The receptors originated from a man between 25 and 39 years old with active or convalescent COVID-19.

This clone was recorded a few times. This sequence joins TRBV27 and TRBJ1-6, with 7 bases matching TRBD1. The CDR3 has 16 residues. V lost 5 bases and J lost 9; bases outside the gene matches: 13. The germline V gene has CDR1 MNHEY and CDR2 SMNVEV (reference sequence). The chain's CDR3 is CASSSQGTGVTSPLHF. DNA of the CDR3: TGTGCCAGCAGTAGCCAAGGAACAGGGGTCACTTCACCCCTCCACTTT.

The chain employs TRBV30 and TRBJ2-5; D might be TRBD2 (5 bases). Germline assignment: CDR1 GTSNPN and CDR2 SVGIG (reference sequence). CDR3 size: 13 residues. Deletions cut 0 bases from V and 7 bases from J, with 12 bases between. The CDR3 loop reads CAWSVRRGATQYF. In nucleotides, the CDR3 is TGTGCCTGGAGTGTACGTCGGGGAGCGACCCAGTACTTC. The whole variable domain, remainder taken from reference TRBV30 and TRBJ2-5, is SQTIHQWPATLVQPVGSPLSLECTVEGTSNPNLYWYRQAAGRGLQLLFYSVGIGQISSEVPQNLSASRPQDRQFILSSKKLLLSDSGFYLCAWSVRRGATQYFGPGTRLLVL.

The gene calls are TRBV2 and TRBJ2-2; D possibly corresponds to TRBD2 (6 bases). The CDR3 is 13 residues long. The germline CDR1 and CDR2 sequences are SNHLY and FYNNEI. With 8 bases removed from V and 5 bases from J, the gap between germline ends came to 12 bases. The CDR3 DNA reads TGTGCCAGCCAAGGGACTCAGACCGGGGAGCTGTTTTTT. It yields the protein CASQGTQTGELFF.

This clone came up once. The rearrangement links TRBV18 to TRBJ2-3; D may be TRBD2 (5 bases). The CDR3 contains 15 residues. Per germline, CDR1 KGHSH and CDR2 LQKENI. Trimming stripped 1 base from V and 1 base from J, with 9 bases between. CDR3 region: CASSPRPAGTDTQYF. The CDR3 DNA reads TGTGCCAGCTCACCACGCCCAGCGGGCACAGATACGCAGTATTTT.

The V call is TRBV4-1, the J call TRBJ2-1; 11 nucleotides match TRBD1. Germline V CDR1 and CDR2: MGHRA, YSYEKL. This CDR3 spans 15 amino acids. The V segment lost 4 bases and the J segment 4 bases; nucleotides outside the gene matches: 3. CDR3 in DNA: TGCGCCAGCAGCCCCGGGACAGGGGGGTACAATGAGCAGTTCTTC. Encoded protein: CASSPGTGGYNEQFF.

The genes are TRBV5-1 and TRBJ2-3; 10 bases agree with TRBD2. V lost 0 bases, J lost 4 bases, and 5 bases stayed unmatched. Germline CDR1 and CDR2: SGHRS and YFSETQ. This CDR3 spans 16 amino acids. In nucleotides, the CDR3 is TGCGCCAGCAGCTTGGCTAGCGGGAGTTCCCCAGATACGCAGTATTTT. This encodes CASSLASGSSPDTQYF.

This sequence joins TRBV29-1 and TRBJ2-1; a possible D gene is TRBD1 (5 bases). The CDR3 loop spans 12 amino acids. Germline V gene sequence: CDR1 SQVTM, CDR2 ANQGSEA. V dropped 6 bases and J dropped 4 bases, with 10 bases sitting between them. CDR3 nucleotide sequence: TGCAGCGTCCACCGACAGTACAATGAGCAGTTCTTC. Translating it yields CSVHRQYNEQFF.

The chain combines TRBV12-3 or TRBV12-4 with TRBJ2-1; D may be TRBD1 (5 bases). The length of the CDR3 is 13 residues. The ends were cut back, 3 bases at V and 8 bases at J, with 11 bases in the middle. For the CDR3, the DNA is TGTGCCAGCAGTTTTGGGCAGGGCGATGAGCAGTTCTTC. Translated, it gives CASSFGQGDEQFF.

The chain is built from TRBV5-8 and TRBJ1-1, with 8 nucleotides matching TRBD1. The junction had 6 bases not matched to a gene; V was cut back by 6 bases and J by 5 bases. Germline values: CDR1 SGHTS, CDR2 YDEGEE. This CDR3 is 13 amino acids long. CDR3 loop: CASNRGIRTEAFF. CDR3 bases: TGTGCCAGCAACAGGGGGATCCGAACTGAAGCTTTCTTT.

The rearrangement uses TRBV28 and TRBJ1-2; D unresolved. CDR1 is MDHEN and CDR2 is SYDVKM in the germline V gene. The CDR3 totals 12 residues. The V and J ends lost 5 bases and 5 bases respectively, with 9 bases between them. In DNA form, the CDR3 reads TGTGCCAGCAGTAAGCCTGGTTATGGCTACACCTTC. This encodes CASSKPGYGYTF.

The rearrangement uses TRBV6-5 and TRBJ2-3; 8 nucleotides match TRBD1. The ends lost 0 bases at V and 7 bases at J; junction bases unmatched: 6. This CDR3 comprises 15 residues. The germline CDR1 and CDR2 sequences are MNHEY and SVGAGI. The CDR3 loop is CASSYSPDRANTQYF. CDR3 nucleotide sequence: TGTGCCAGCAGTTACTCGCCGGACAGGGCAAATACGCAGTATTTT.

V usage is TRBV7-9 and J usage is TRBJ2-7; TRBD1 agrees at 7 bases. The CDR3 is 18 residues long. The trim removed 4 bases at V and 1 base at J, leaving 16 bases unmatched. Germline lookup yields CDR1 SEHNR and CDR2 FQNEAQ (reference sequence). The CDR3 region has the DNA TGTGCCAGCAGCTCAAGTCTTCCGAGGGGGCGGAGGTCCTACGAGCAGTACTTC. It translates to CASSSSLPRGRRSYEQYF.

The gene calls are TRBV5-4 and TRBJ2-1, with 7 bases matching TRBD1. The CDR3 sequence is 13 residues long. J was trimmed by 5 bases and V by 4 bases; bases with no gene match: 3. Germline values: CDR1 SGHNT, CDR2 YYREEE (reference sequence). The CDR3 loop is CASSLTGNNEQFF. CDR3 sequence (DNA): TGTGCCAGCAGCCTGACAGGGAACAATGAGCAGTTCTTC.

The chain combines TRBV20-1 with TRBJ1-1; tentatively, D is TRBD1 (6 bases). Germline-derived CDR1 and CDR2 are DFQATT and SNEGSKA (reference sequence). The length of the CDR3 is 14 residues. Trimming cost V 3 bases and J 0 bases, with 11 bases left between them. CDR3 residues: CSASRAGVNTEAFF. DNA for the CDR3: TGCAGTGCTAGTCGAGCAGGGGTGAACACTGAAGCTTTCTTT.

This chain uses TRBV7-9 with TRBJ2-7, with D maybe TRBD2 (5 bases). The germline V gene encodes CDR1 SEHNR and CDR2 FQNEAQ (reference sequence). This CDR3 spans 10 amino acids. Trimming removed 8 bases from V and 6 bases from J, with 8 bases in between. In nucleotides, the CDR3 is TGTGCCAGCGGAGAGGGCGAGCAGTACTTC. Its protein product is CASGEGEQYF.

By its share, this clone is medium-sized. At the DNA level, this CDR3 is encoded by other sequences in the same sample as well. The chain combines TRBV4-1 with TRBJ1-6; perhaps TRBD1 as D (5 bases). CDR1 and CDR2 (germline): MGHRA, YSYEKL. The CDR3 is 16 residues long. Trimming took 4 bases from V and 0 from J, leaving 10 bases between them. In DNA form, the CDR3 reads TGCGCCAGCAGCCCCCTGGGGGGCTCCTATAATTCACCCCTCCACTTT. It codes for CASSPLGGSYNSPLHF.

V usage is TRBV5-4 and J usage is TRBJ1-5; D not certain. The ends were cut back, 5 bases at V and 0 bases at J, with 15 bases in the middle. Germline CDR1 reads SGHNT; CDR2 reads YYREEE (reference sequence). The CDR3 runs 16 residues. CDR3 sequence (DNA): TGTGCCAGCAGTGTCTCGAGTTTTAATAGCAATCAGCCCCAGCATTTT. This translates into CASSVSSFNSNQPQHF.

The chain carries TRBV5-1 and TRBJ1-1; 9 nucleotides align to TRBD1. CDR1 is SGHRS and CDR2 is YFSETQ in the germline V gene. Trimming removed 0 bases from V and 10 bases from J; junction bases left unmatched: 7. The CDR3 totals 14 residues. The CDR3 protein is CASSLDPGTGTAFF. DNA for the CDR3: TGCGCCAGCAGCTTGGATCCCGGGACAGGGACAGCTTTCTTT.

This chain links TRBV27 with TRBJ1-5; unclear D gene. V lost 0 bases, J lost 0 bases, and 6 bases lay in between. The germline CDR1 and CDR2 sequences are MNHEY and SMNVEV (reference sequence). The CDR3 extends over 15 amino acids. DNA for the CDR3: TGTGCCAGCAGTTTATCGTGGCATAGCAATCAGCCCCAGCATTTT. This codes for CASSLSWHSNQPQHF.

The chain joins TRBV19 to TRBJ2-1, with 12 bases matching TRBD2. The CDR3 runs 15 residues. Trimming took 5 bases from V and 6 from J; bases not matched to a gene: 5. From germline, CDR1 is LNHDA and CDR2 SQIVND (reference sequence). The CDR3 protein is CASSRLTSGSNEQFF. The CDR3 nucleotides read TGTGCCAGTAGTCGGTTGACTAGCGGGAGCAATGAGCAGTTCTTC.

V and J are TRBV28 and TRBJ2-7; D remains unclear. In germline, CDR1 is MDHEN, CDR2 SYDVKM. CDR3 length: 11 amino acids. Trimming took off 4 bases at V and 7 bases at J, with 8 bases between the two ends. CDR3 loop: CASSSPLEQYF. The CDR3 nucleotides read TGTGCCAGCAGTTCCCCTCTTGAGCAGTACTTC.

The chain employs TRBV6-5 and TRBJ2-2; 9 nucleotides align to TRBD1. V was pared by 6 bases and J by 1 base, with 3 bases of the junction left unmatched. This CDR3 is 15 amino acids long. The germline V gene has CDR1 MNHEY and CDR2 SVGAGI. CDR3 in amino acids: CASRPGQGNTGELFF. DNA for the CDR3: TGTGCCAGCAGGCCGGGACAGGGGAACACCGGGGAGCTGTTTTTT.

This chain connects TRBV18 to TRBJ2-5; D is unclear. Germline-derived CDR1 and CDR2 are KGHSH and LQKENI. V was pared by 0 bases and J by 0 bases, with 5 bases between. The CDR3 has 14 amino acids. In DNA form, the CDR3 reads TGTGCCAGCTCACCACCCGAGAACCAAGAGACCCAGTACTTC. It is translated as CASSPPENQETQYF.

The V and J genes are TRBV4-1 and TRBJ2-7, with D maybe TRBD2 (6 bases). Germline-derived CDR1 and CDR2 are MGHRA and YSYEKL. This CDR3 comprises 18 residues. Trimming took 0 bases from V and 7 from J, leaving 25 bases between them. CDR3 coding DNA: TGCGCCAGCAGCCAAGATTTAGGAAGGAGGGCCTCTGTGGTAGAGCAGTACTTC. It codes for CASSQDLGRRASVVEQYF.

The chain employs TRBV6-2 or TRBV6-3 and TRBJ1-2; D is unclear. This CDR3 region has 15 residues. V dropped 0 bases and J dropped 4 bases, with 12 bases sitting between them. Germline V gives CDR1 MNHEY, CDR2 SVGEGT. CDR3 sequence reads: CASSYSRGTRYGYTF. The DNA for the CDR3 is TGTGCCAGCAGTTACTCGAGAGGTACCCGCTATGGCTACACCTTC.

CDR3: CASSIVTYEQYF. CDR3 in DNA: TGTGCCAGCAGTATCGTTACCTACGAGCAGTACTTC. V is TRBV2 and J is TRBJ2-7; D not resolved. CDR3 length: 12 residues. The ends were cut back, 5 bases at V and 2 bases at J, with 7 bases in the middle. The V gene's germline CDR1 is SNHLY and CDR2 FYNNEI.

The chain carries TRBV5-1 and TRBJ1-1; 7 bases fit TRBD1. V lost 2 bases and J lost 1; bases outside the gene matches: 2. CDR3 length: 14 amino acids. The germline gives CDR1 SGHRS, CDR2 YFSETQ. CDR3 residues: CASSLGQENTEAFF. The DNA for the CDR3 is TGCGCCAGCAGCTTAGGACAGGAGAACACTGAAGCTTTCTTT.